The sequence of this T cell receptor (beta chain) was determined in a study of shared clonotypes between healthy human individuals. Study as a whole: Aged 18 to 49, the donors were a couple of women and a few men.

Deep-level running was used for the assay. It was across several immunoSEQ plates that each subset's genomic DNA was evenly split. Assay: immunoSEQ multiplex PCR; the TCRdb copy retains only in-frame clones and omits some. The table records about 530,000 clones, about 75% of them present only once. This clone turned up a few times. Mismatch with germline at one junction end may stem from a read error. This CDR3 is built from 14 residues. Germline CDR1 SEHNR, CDR2 FQNEAQ (reference sequence). The chain uses TRBV7-9 and TRBJ2-5; perhaps TRBD1 as D (5 bases). The TCR originated in a middle-aged woman in good health. Some clones in this sample may be carry-over from other donors' samples. Specimen: PBMCs. CDR3 in DNA: TGTGCCAGCAGTTTAGCCCTAGAGAGACAGCCCCAGTACTTC. The encoded protein is CASSLALERQPQYF.